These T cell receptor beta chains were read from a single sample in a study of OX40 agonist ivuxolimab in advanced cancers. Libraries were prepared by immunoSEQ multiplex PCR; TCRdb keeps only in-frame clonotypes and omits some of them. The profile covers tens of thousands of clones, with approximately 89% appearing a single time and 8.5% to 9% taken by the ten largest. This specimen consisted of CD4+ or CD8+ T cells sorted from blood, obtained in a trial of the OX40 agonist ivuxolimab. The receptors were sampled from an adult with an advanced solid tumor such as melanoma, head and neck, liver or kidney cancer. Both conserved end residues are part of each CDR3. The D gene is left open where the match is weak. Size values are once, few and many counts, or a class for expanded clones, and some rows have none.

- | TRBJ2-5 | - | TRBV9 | TGTGCCAGCAGCGTAGCGGGCCAACAAGAGACCCAGTACTTC | CASSVAGQQETQYF
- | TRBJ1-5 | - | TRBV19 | TGTGCCAGTAGTTCAGACGGTTACAATCAGCCCCAGCATTTT | CASSSDGYNQPQHF
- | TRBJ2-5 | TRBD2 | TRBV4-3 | TGCGCCAGCAGCCAAGCCATGGCTAGCGGGTCCCAAGAGACCCAGTACTTC | CASSQAMASGSQETQYF
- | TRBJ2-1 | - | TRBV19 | TGTGCCAGTAGTATATGGGTAGGGCGGGGCTCCTACAATGAGCAGTTCTTC | CASSIWVGRGSYNEQFF
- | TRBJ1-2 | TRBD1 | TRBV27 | TGTGCCAGCAGTCCCTACAACAGGGGGCCGGGCTACACCTTC | CASSPYNRGPGYTF
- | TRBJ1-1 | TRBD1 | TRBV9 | TGTGCCAGCAGCGGGGGTAGGGGGCTAAACACTGAAGCTTTCTTT | CASSGGRGLNTEAFF
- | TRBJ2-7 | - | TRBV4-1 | TGCGCCAGCAGCCAAGATTCTCATGCCCCTACCTACGAGCAGTACTTC | CASSQDSHAPTYEQYF
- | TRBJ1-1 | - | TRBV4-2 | TGTGCCAGCAGCCAAGATTGGTCAGGAACAAATGAAGCTTTCTTT | CASSQDWSGTNEAFF
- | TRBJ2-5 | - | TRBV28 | TGTGCCAGCAGTTTATTTAGGGGGCAAGAGACCCAGTACTTC | CASSLFRGQETQYF
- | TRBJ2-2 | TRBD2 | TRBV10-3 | TGTGCCATCAGTGAAGTGGCGGGGGGCCCCACCGGGGAGCTGTTTTTT | CAISEVAGGPTGELFF
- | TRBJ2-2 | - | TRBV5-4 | TGTGCCAGCAGCTTTTGGGGTCCGGGGGAGCTGTTTTTT | CASSFWGPGELFF
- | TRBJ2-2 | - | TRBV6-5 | TGTGCCAGCAGTTACTACAACACCGGGGAGCTGTTTTTT | CASSYYNTGELFF
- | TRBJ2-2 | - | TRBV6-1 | TGTGCCAGCAGTGATGTTGACGACCTCCCGGGGGAGCTGTTTTTT | CASSDVDDLPGELFF
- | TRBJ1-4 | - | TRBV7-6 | TGTGCCAGCAGCTTAATGGCCTCCTGGGGGACTAATGAAAAACTGTTTTTT | CASSLMASWGTNEKLFF
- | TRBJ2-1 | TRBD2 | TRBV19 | TGTGCCAGTAGTTTGTCAGCGGGAGGGCCTAATGAGCAGTTCTTC | CASSLSAGGPNEQFF
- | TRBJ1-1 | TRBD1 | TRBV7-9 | TGTGCCAGCAGCATGACAGGGGGCAACACTGAAGCTTTCTTT | CASSMTGGNTEAFF
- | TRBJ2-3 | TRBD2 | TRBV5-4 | TGTGCCAGCAGCTTGGCCCCAGCGGGGGGGATCACAGATACGCAGTATTTT | CASSLAPAGGITDTQYF
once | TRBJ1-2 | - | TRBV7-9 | TGTGCCAGCAGCTTATTAATCGGGGCAGGGCCCCTAGGGGGCTACACCTTC | CASSLLIGAGPLGGYTF